What follows are 21 T cell receptor beta chains derived from one specimen sequenced in a study of OX40 agonist ivuxolimab in advanced cancers. Clones were sequenced by immunoSEQ multiplex PCR, and TCRdb holds only the in-frame ones, with some missing. The table includes 75,000 to 80,000 clones, 80% to 90% detected once. The sample here was CD4+ or CD8+ T cells sorted from blood, taken in a trial of the OX40 agonist ivuxolimab. The receptors were gathered from an adult with an advanced solid tumor such as melanoma, head and neck, liver or kidney cancer.

The rearrangement joins TRBV5-1 to TRBJ2-3, with 11 positions matching TRBD2. CDR3 length: 15 residues. The V gene's germline CDR1 is SGHRS and CDR2 YFSETQ. The J segment lost 3 bases and the V segment lost 4 bases, leaving 4 bases of the junction unmatched. In DNA, the CDR3 is TGCGCCAGCAGCACCCCTAGCGGGGGGACAGATACGCAGTATTTT. As protein: CASSTPSGGTDTQYF. Together with reference TRBV5-1 and TRBJ2-3, the CDR3 gives the full variable domain: KAGVTQTPRYLIKTRGQQVTLSCSPISGHRSVSWYQQTPGQGLQFLFEYFSETQRNKGNFPGRFSGRQFSNSRSEMNVSTLELGDSALYLCASSTPSGGTDTQYFGPGTRLTVL.

V usage is TRBV5-8 and J usage is TRBJ2-5; TRBD2 matches 9 bases. The germline V gene has CDR1 SGHTS and CDR2 YDEGEE. V lost 1 base to trimming and J lost 3 bases; unmatched junction nucleotides: 10. This CDR3 comprises 17 residues. The CDR3 sequence: CASSLSVGTSSKETQYF. Here the CDR3 DNA reads TGTGCCAGCAGCTTGTCAGTCGGGACTAGCAGTAAAGAGACCCAGTACTTC.

The chain recombines TRBV4-3 with TRBJ1-1; D is undetermined. The germline V and J ends were trimmed by 0 bases and 4 bases, with 18 bases remaining between them. CDR3 length: 17 amino acids. Germline V CDR1 and CDR2: LGHNA, YSLEER. CDR3 sequence: CASSQDFFSGFGTEAFF. The DNA of the CDR3 is TGCGCCAGCAGCCAAGATTTCTTCTCCGGGTTCGGCACTGAAGCTTTCTTT.

The V gene is TRBV10-1, the J gene TRBJ2-5, with 8 bases lining up with TRBD2. V gave up 6 bases and J gave up 7 bases; unmatched junction bases: 16. Looked up from germline, CDR1 is WNHNN and CDR2 is SYGVQD (reference sequence). This CDR3 spans 16 amino acids. The CDR3 DNA follows: TGCGCCAGCAGAGCGGGGGCCCCTTCTAGGTGTGGGACCCAGTACTTC. This sequence encodes CASRAGAPSRCGTQYF.

The chain couples TRBV29-1 to TRBJ1-2; D may be TRBD1 (5 bases). V was pared by 3 bases and J by 0 bases, with 11 bases between. The CDR3 runs 14 residues. Germline V lookup: CDR1 SQVTM, CDR2 ANQGSEA. CDR3 region: CSVDWAGTNYGYTF. Here the CDR3 DNA reads TGCAGCGTTGATTGGGCAGGGACTAACTATGGCTACACCTTC.

This clone was detected only a few times. The chain has TRBV7-9 and TRBJ2-7; 10 nucleotides agree with TRBD1. CDR1 is SEHNR, CDR2 FQNEAQ, per germline (reference sequence). This CDR3 has 15 amino acids. V was clipped by 1 base and J by 2 bases; unmatched bases: 2. The CDR3 sequence is CASSLVGQGTYEQYF. The CDR3 DNA reads as TGTGCCAGCAGCTTAGTGGGACAGGGGACCTACGAGCAGTACTTC.

V and J are TRBV19 and TRBJ1-6; D remains unclear. There are 16 residues in the CDR3. With 5 bases removed from V and 6 bases from J, the gap between germline ends came to 17 bases. Germline V CDR1 and CDR2: LNHDA, SQIVND (reference sequence). CDR3 sequence reads: CASSFYRTVSNSPLHF. CDR3 bases: TGTGCCAGTAGTTTTTATCGGACTGTCAGTAATTCACCCCTCCACTTT.

The rearrangement links TRBV5-1 to TRBJ1-3, with 7 nucleotides matching TRBD1. V lost 4 bases, J lost 2 bases, and 3 bases stayed unmatched. Germline V gene lookup returns CDR1 SGHRS and CDR2 YFSETQ. This CDR3 contains 14 residues. The CDR3 nucleotides read TGCGCCAGCAGCCCCGGGACAGCTGGAAACACCATATATTTT. Translating gives CASSPGTAGNTIYF.

The rearrangement joins TRBV10-3 to TRBJ2-1; 10 bases line up with TRBD1. Germline V gene sequence: CDR1 ENHRY, CDR2 SYGVKD. Trimming took 9 bases from V and 4 from J; bases not matched to a gene: 6. The CDR3 covers 14 residues. CDR3 DNA: TGTGCCATTTCCAGGGGACAGGGGTACAATGAGCAGTTCTTC. Translating it yields CAISRGQGYNEQFF.

This clone showed up just a few times. The chain combines TRBV27 with TRBJ1-4, with a possible D match to TRBD1 (5 bases). V was shortened by 2 bases and J by 4 bases, with 17 bases between the two germline ends. CDR1 is MNHEY, CDR2 SMNVEV, per germline (reference sequence). This CDR3 contains 17 residues. The CDR3 reads CASSLNVAGGSNEKLFF. DNA of the CDR3: TGTGCCAGCAGTTTAAACGTGGCCGGGGGTAGTAATGAAAAACTGTTTTTT.

The chain combines TRBV14 with TRBJ2-1, with a tentative D call TRBD2 (6 bases). The length of the CDR3 is 13 residues. Trimming shortened V by 0 bases and J by 15 bases, and 15 bases separated the two germline ends. Germline loops: CDR1 SGHDN, CDR2 FVKESK. CDR3 protein: CASSQEAQGLRFF. The CDR3 DNA reads TGTGCCAGCAGCCAAGAAGCTCAGGGACTTCGGTTCTTC.

This clone was counted once. The chain employs TRBV5-1 and TRBJ1-5; no clear D. The length of the CDR3 is 14 residues. V was cut by 5 bases and J by 1 base, with 10 bases left in between. Germline V gives CDR1 SGHRS, CDR2 YFSETQ. CDR3 DNA sequence: TGCGCCAGCAGTCTGGGAGAGAGCAATCAGCCCCAGCATTTT. Translated: CASSLGESNQPQHF.

The sample holds one count of this clone. The chain joins TRBV6-6 to TRBJ1-2; no firm D call. The V end lost 5 bases, the J end lost 3 bases, and 16 bases lay between the germline ends. CDR3 size: 15 residues. Germline loops: CDR1 MNHNY, CDR2 SVGAGI (reference sequence). The CDR3 DNA follows: TGTGCCAGCAGTAACAATCTGGTGGCAGACTATGGCTACACCTTC. Encoded protein: CASSNNLVADYGYTF.

The J gene is TRBJ1-4, the V gene TRBV4-3, with D possibly TRBD1 on 5 matching bases. This CDR3 has 14 amino acids. V lost 1 base, J lost 8 bases, and 11 bases lay in between. Germline CDR1 LGHNA, CDR2 YSLEER. CDR3 amino acids: CASSQVSGREKLFF. CDR3 DNA sequence: TGCGCCAGCAGCCAAGTTTCAGGGCGAGAAAAACTGTTTTTT.

This chain uses TRBV7-9 with TRBJ1-1; D is uncertain. Germline CDR1 SEHNR, CDR2 FQNEAQ (reference sequence). The V and J ends lost 1 base and 11 bases respectively, with 20 bases between them. This CDR3 region has 15 residues. CDR3 bases: TGTGCCAGCAGCTTAGGGCCCGCGGGTGGTGTGCAGGCTTTCTTT. It is translated as CASSLGPAGGVQAFF.

The rearrangement joins TRBV30 to TRBJ1-1; D is undetermined. In germline, CDR1 is GTSNPN, CDR2 SVGIG (reference sequence). The V end lost 3 bases, the J end lost 7 bases, and 12 bases lay between the germline ends. The CDR3 covers 12 residues. The CDR3, as DNA: TGTGCCTGGAGGGGTGGGATTTTTGAAGCTTTCTTT. Its translation is CAWRGGIFEAFF.

This clone was recorded a few times. The V gene is TRBV5-5, the J gene TRBJ2-7; 7 positions match TRBD1. From germline, CDR1 is SGHKS and CDR2 YYEKEE (reference sequence). J gave up 6 bases and V 4 bases, and 10 bases lay outside the gene matches. This CDR3 region has 14 residues. CDR3 amino acids: CASSPLTGTVEQYF. The CDR3 DNA reads TGTGCCAGCAGCCCGCTGACAGGGACGGTCGAGCAGTACTTC. Filled out from reference TRBV5-5 and TRBJ2-7, the complete variable domain reads DAGVTQSPTHLIKTRGQQVTLRCSPISGHKSVSWYQQVLGQGPQFIFQYYEKEERGRGNFPDRFSARQFPNYSSELNVNALLLGDSALYLCASSPLTGTVEQYFGPGTRLTVT.

The chain carries TRBV10-3 and TRBJ1-2, with TRBD1 identical over 8 bases. With 8 bases clipped from V and 2 bases from J, the junction kept 7 bases outside the gene matches. The V gene's germline CDR1 is ENHRY and CDR2 SYGVKD. This CDR3 has 14 amino acids. CDR3 loop: CAIAEQGANYGYTF. The CDR3 DNA is TGTGCCATCGCCGAGCAGGGGGCGAACTATGGCTACACCTTC.

The chain combines TRBV5-1 with TRBJ1-6; perhaps TRBD1 as D (6 bases). The CDR3 has 16 amino acids. Germline-derived CDR1 and CDR2 are SGHRS and YFSETQ. The V end was cut by 0 bases, the J end by 7 bases, with 14 bases between. The DNA for the CDR3 is TGCGCCAGCAGCTTGGAGGGGGTGATGGGCAATTCACCCCTCCACTTT. It specifies CASSLEGVMGNSPLHF.

V usage is TRBV10-3 and J usage is TRBJ1-2; D might be TRBD1 (6 bases). V was shortened by 2 bases and J by 3 bases, with 13 bases between the two germline ends. The length of the CDR3 is 15 residues. Looked up from germline, CDR1 is ENHRY and CDR2 is SYGVKD. Here the CDR3 DNA reads TGTGCCATCAGTGAGAGGGGGTCTGGGGACTATGGCTACACCTTC. Protein: CAISERGSGDYGYTF.

The chain recombines TRBV5-5 with TRBJ1-5; no clear D gene. Germline CDR1 is SGHKS and CDR2 is YYEKEE (reference sequence). Between the trimmed V and J ends, which lost 0 bases and 5 bases, there was a span of 12 bases. The CDR3 extends over 15 amino acids. CDR3 loop: CASSLATGNYQPQHF. The CDR3 coding sequence is TGTGCCAGCAGCTTGGCCACGGGTAATTATCAGCCCCAGCATTTT.